This entry describes one T cell receptor beta chain. The antigen remains unidentified. Other DNA sequences in this sample translate to the same CDR3. The data originate from a study of shared clonotypes between healthy human individuals. Whole-study findings and limits: Only blood underwent sampling, and tissue repertoires likely differ.

CDR1 is SGDLS and CDR2 is YYNGEE in the germline V gene. This CDR3 has 13 amino acids. V gave up 0 bases and J gave up 0 bases, with 3 bases separating them. Data came from immunoSEQ multiplex PCR; TCRdb stores just in-frame clones and leaves some out. The table records about 2.4 million clones, roughly nine tenths of them present only once. This chain links TRBV9 with TRBJ1-1; no clear D gene. The clonotype comes from a man aged 18 to 29 in good health. The sequenced sample was naive CD4+ T cells sorted from blood. The subset denotes: CD45RA+ positively selected. The CDR3 nucleotides read TGTGCCAGCAGCGTAGAAATGAACACTGAAGCTTTCTTT. The encoded protein is CASSVEMNTEAFF.